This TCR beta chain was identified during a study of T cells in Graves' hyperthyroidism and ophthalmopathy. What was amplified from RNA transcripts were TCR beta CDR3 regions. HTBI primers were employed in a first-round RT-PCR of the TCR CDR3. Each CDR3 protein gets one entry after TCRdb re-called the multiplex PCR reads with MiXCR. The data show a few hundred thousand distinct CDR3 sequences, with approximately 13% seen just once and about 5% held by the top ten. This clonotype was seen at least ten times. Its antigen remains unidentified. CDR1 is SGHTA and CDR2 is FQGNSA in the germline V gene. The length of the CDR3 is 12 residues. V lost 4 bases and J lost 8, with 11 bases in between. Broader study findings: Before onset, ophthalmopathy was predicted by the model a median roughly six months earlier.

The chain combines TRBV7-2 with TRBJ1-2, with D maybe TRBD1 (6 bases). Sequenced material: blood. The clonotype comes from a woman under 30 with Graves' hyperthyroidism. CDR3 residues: CASSYRDGGYTF. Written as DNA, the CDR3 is TGTGCCAGCAGCTACAGGGACGGCGGCTACACCTTC.